The present T cell receptor beta chain was sequenced within a study of shared clonotypes between healthy human individuals. This clone was recorded only once. Produced via immunoSEQ multiplex PCR; TCRdb's table is partial and in-frame only. In the table there are 520,000 or so clones, roughly 78% of which are singletons. What was sequenced was PBMCs. The receptor was isolated from a woman aged 40 to 50 in good health. Some clones in this sample may be carry-over from other donors' samples.

CDR3 residues: CASNREQFF. The CDR3 DNA follows: TGTGCCAGCAATAGAGAGCAGTTCTTC. V gene TRBV28 combines with J gene TRBJ2-1; D gene uncertain. Trimming took off 7 bases at V and 10 bases at J, with 5 bases between the two ends. Germline V gene sequence: CDR1 MDHEN, CDR2 SYDVKM. The CDR3 covers 9 residues. Full variable domain (outside the CDR3, taken from reference TRBV28 and TRBJ2-1): DVKVTQSSRYLVKRTGEKVFLECVQDMDHENMFWYRQDPGLGLRLIYFSYDVKMKEKGDIPEGYSVSREKKERFSLILESASTNQTSMYLCASNREQFFGPGTRLTVL.